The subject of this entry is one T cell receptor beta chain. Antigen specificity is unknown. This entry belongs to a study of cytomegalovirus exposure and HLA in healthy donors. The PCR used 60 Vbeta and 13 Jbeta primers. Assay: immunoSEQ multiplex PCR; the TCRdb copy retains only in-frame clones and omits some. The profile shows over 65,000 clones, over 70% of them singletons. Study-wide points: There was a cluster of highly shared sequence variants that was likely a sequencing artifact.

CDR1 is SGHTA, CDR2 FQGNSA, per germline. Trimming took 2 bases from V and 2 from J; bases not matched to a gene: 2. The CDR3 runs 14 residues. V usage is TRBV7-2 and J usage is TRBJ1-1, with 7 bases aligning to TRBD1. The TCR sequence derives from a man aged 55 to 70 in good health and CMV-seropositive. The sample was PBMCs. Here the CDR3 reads CASSLRQGNTEAFF. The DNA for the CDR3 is TGTGCCAGCAGCTTAAGACAGGGTAACACTGAAGCTTTCTTT.